This entry features one T cell receptor (beta chain) sequence. The data were obtained in a study of cytomegalovirus exposure and HLA in healthy donors. There were likely unrecorded immune exposures, though donors were nominally healthy when sampled. CDR1 and CDR2 (germline): ENHRY, SYGVKD. Deletions cut 7 bases from V and 2 bases from J, with 12 bases between. The CDR3 totals 13 residues. In the PCR, 60 Vbeta and 13 Jbeta primers were used. Generated by immunoSEQ multiplex PCR, the TCRdb table keeps only in-frame clones and is missing some. The data hold roughly 170,000 clones, with about 73% observed a single time.

The source is a woman between 50 and 59 years old in good health and CMV-seropositive. The V call is TRBV10-3, the J call TRBJ2-7; no reliable D call. The sequenced sample was PBMCs. For the CDR3, the DNA is TGTGCCATCACCCGCGAAACTCCCTACGAGCAGTACTTC. Its protein product is CAITRETPYEQYF.